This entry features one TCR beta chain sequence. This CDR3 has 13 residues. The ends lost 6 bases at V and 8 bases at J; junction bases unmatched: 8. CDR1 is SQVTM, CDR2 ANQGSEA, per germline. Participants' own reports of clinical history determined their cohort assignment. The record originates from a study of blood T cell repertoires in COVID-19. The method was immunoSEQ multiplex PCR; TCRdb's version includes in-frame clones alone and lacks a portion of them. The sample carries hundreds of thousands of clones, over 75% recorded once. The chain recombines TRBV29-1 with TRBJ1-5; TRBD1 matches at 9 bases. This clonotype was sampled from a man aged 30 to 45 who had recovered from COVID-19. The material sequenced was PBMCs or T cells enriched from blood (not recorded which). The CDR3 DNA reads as TGCAGCGTGGGACAGGGTTGGGGGAAGCCCCAGCATTTT. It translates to CSVGQGWGKPQHF. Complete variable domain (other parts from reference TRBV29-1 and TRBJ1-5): SAVISQKPSRDICQRGTSLTIQCQVDSQVTMMFWYRQQPGQSLTLIATANQGSEATYESGFVIDKFPISRPNLTFSTLTVSNMSPEDSSIYLCSVGQGWGKPQHFGDGTRLSIL.